This T cell receptor (beta chain) was profiled in a study of blood T cell repertoires in COVID-19. TCRdb keeps only in-frame clones here, not all; method: immunoSEQ multiplex PCR. The sample lists about 210,000 clones; 80% to 90% were seen once. A word on this clone: In the same sample, other DNA sequences code for this CDR3.

CDR3 length equals 15 residues. In germline, CDR1 is MNHEY, CDR2 SMNVEV (reference sequence). The V and J ends lost 1 base and 1 base respectively, with 11 bases between them. The V call is TRBV27, the J call TRBJ2-7; perhaps TRBD1 as D (6 bases). The TCR comes from a middle-aged woman with active or convalescent COVID-19. Sequenced sample: peripheral blood. CDR3 sequence reads: CASSLLGQGSYEQYF. CDR3 sequence (DNA): TGTGCCAGCAGTTTATTAGGTCAGGGGTCCTACGAGCAGTACTTC.